A selection of T cell receptor beta chains follows, all from one sample in a study of T cell clones after liver transplantation. Some clones are missing from TCRdb's copy, which holds only in-frame ones; the method was immunoSEQ multiplex PCR. The sample includes roughly 16,000 clones, around 80% of them seen just once. Source: CD8+ T cells from blood, taken about 50 months after liver transplant. Every receptor here comes from a human patient who received a liver transplant. Part of the T cell pool may stem from the graft donor. Both conserved end residues are part of each CDR3. The order of the fields is V gene, clone size, J gene, D gene, CDR3 protein, CDR3 DNA. A D gene is named only where the DNA matches it firmly. Clone sizes are given selectively: once, few, many, or a class where the clone is expanded.

TRBV5-6	NA	TRBJ2-7	TRBD2	CASSLRFGGNYEQYF	TGTGCCAGCAGCCTCAGGTTCGGGGGGAACTACGAGCAGTACTTC
TRBV7-8	large	TRBJ2-1	TRBD2	CASSLEQVAGGQDNEQFF	TGTGCCAGCAGCTTGGAACAAGTAGCGGGAGGGCAGGACAATGAGCAGTTCTTC
TRBV10-3	few	TRBJ1-2	NA	CAISTGIYGYTF	TGTGCCATCAGCACAGGAATTTATGGCTACACCTTC
TRBV27	NA	TRBJ2-7	NA	CASSLGGDSEQYF	TGTGCCAGCAGTTTAGGGGGAGACAGCGAGCAGTACTTC
TRBV11-2	many	TRBJ1-6	NA	CASSLWAFDSPLHF	TGTGCCAGCAGCTTATGGGCTTTTGATTCACCCCTCCACTTT
TRBV7-9	NA	TRBJ1-1	NA	CASSLVGSTEAFF	TGTGCCAGCAGCTTAGTGGGCAGTACTGAAGCTTTCTTT
TRBV6-1	NA	TRBJ2-1	TRBD2	CASSPSRGGNEQFF	TGTGCCAGCAGTCCGTCCCGGGGGGGGAATGAGCAGTTCTTC
TRBV10-1	NA	TRBJ2-3	NA	CASSRSSTDTQYF	TGCGCCAGCAGCCGGTCTAGCACAGATACGCAGTATTTT
TRBV7-3	once	TRBJ2-5	NA	CASSLIGLAGETQYF	TGTGCCAGCAGCTTAATAGGCCTAGCTGGTGAGACCCAGTACTTC
TRBV10-2	NA	TRBJ2-7	TRBD2	CASSESASGGYEQYF	TGCGCCAGCAGTGAGTCGGCTAGCGGGGGATACGAGCAGTACTTC
TRBV27	NA	TRBJ2-7	NA	CASSLGVRGLADEQYF	TGTGCCAGCAGTTTGGGGGTGAGGGGCCTTGCCGACGAGCAGTACTTC
TRBV5-4	once	TRBJ2-1	NA	CASSFGWGQGFNEQFF	TGTGCCAGCAGCTTTGGTTGGGGGCAAGGTTTCAATGAGCAGTTCTTC
TRBV6-5	once	TRBJ1-3	NA	CASGPTDSGNTIYF	TGTGCCAGCGGCCCGACGGACTCTGGAAACACCATATATTTT
TRBV4-2	few	TRBJ2-3	TRBD2	CASSQAEASGEDTQYF	TGTGCCAGCAGCCAAGCCGAGGCTAGCGGGGAAGATACGCAGTATTTT
TRBV7-9	NA	TRBJ2-7	NA	CASSWAARSYEQYF	TGTGCCAGCAGCTGGGCGGCCCGCTCCTACGAGCAGTACTTC
TRBV5-6	NA	TRBJ2-7	NA	CASSFGSSYEQYF	TGTGCCAGCAGCTTCGGATCCTCCTACGAGCAGTACTTC
TRBV7-7	few	TRBJ2-5	TRBD2	CASSPLAGAIQETQYF	TGTGCCAGCAGCCCATTAGCGGGGGCAATTCAAGAGACCCAGTACTTC
TRBV5-8	few	TRBJ2-4	TRBD1	CASTLGQSLAKNIQYF	TGTGCCAGCACCCTGGGACAGTCCCTAGCCAAAAACATTCAGTACTTC
TRBV14	NA	TRBJ2-3	NA	CASSQRLDTQYF	TGTGCCAGCAGCCAAAGACTAGATACGCAGTATTTT
TRBV5-6	NA	TRBJ1-1	TRBD1	CASSLALTGDTEAFF	TGTGCCAGCAGCTTGGCCCTGACAGGGGACACTGAAGCTTTCTTT
TRBV27	NA	TRBJ2-1	TRBD2	CASSLQTSPLSSYNEQFF	TGTGCCAGCAGTTTACAGACTAGCCCTTTGAGCTCCTACAATGAGCAGTTCTTC
TRBV9	NA	TRBJ2-2	TRBD2	CASSVDPSGRPLGTGELFF	TGTGCCAGCAGCGTAGATCCTAGCGGGAGGCCGTTAGGCACCGGGGAGCTGTTTTTT
TRBV14	NA	TRBJ2-7	TRBD1	CASSPLVTGPGGGQYF	TGTGCCAGCAGCCCCCTTGTGACAGGGCCTGGCGGCGGGCAGTACTTC
TRBV28	NA	TRBJ1-1	NA	CASSLRNTGSAFF	TGTGCCAGCAGTTTACGGAATACAGGGTCAGCTTTCTTT
TRBV4-1	NA	TRBJ2-5	NA	CASSQVGQQETQYF	TGCGCCAGCAGCCAAGTCGGACAGCAAGAGACCCAGTACTTC
TRBV6-6	few	TRBJ1-5	NA	CASSYFGQPQHF	TGTGCCAGCAGTTATTTTGGCCAGCCCCAGCATTTT
TRBV5-1	NA	TRBJ1-2	NA	CASSLPSSTLGGWYYGYTF	TGCGCCAGCAGCTTACCGAGTTCGACTTTGGGTGGGTGGTACTATGGCTACACCTTC
TRBV18	NA	TRBJ2-4	TRBD1	CASSRPGQGKNIQYF	TGTGCCAGCTCACGACCGGGACAGGGCAAAAACATTCAGTACTTC
TRBV5-5	NA	TRBJ2-7	NA	CASSATGRIYEQYF	TGTGCCAGCAGCGCTACGGGACGGATCTACGAGCAGTACTTC
TRBV29-1	NA	TRBJ2-7	TRBD2	CSVAGGRIAYEQYF	TGCAGCGTTGCGGGGGGGCGAATTGCCTACGAGCAGTACTTC
TRBV19	NA	TRBJ2-1	NA	CASSPAGGNEQFF	TGTGCCAGTAGTCCAGCCGGGGGCAATGAGCAGTTCTTC
TRBV9	NA	TRBJ2-1	NA	CASSVGGGTNEQFF	TGTGCCAGCAGCGTAGGAGGGGGAACCAATGAGCAGTTCTTC
TRBV6-6	NA	TRBJ1-2	NA	CASSDESLGYTF	TGTGCCAGCTCCGACGAGAGTCTTGGCTACACCTTC
TRBV27	NA	TRBJ2-5	NA	CASSPHRAQYF	TGTGCCAGCAGTCCCCATCGTGCCCAGTACTTC
TRBV6-1	few	TRBJ2-1	NA	CASSSGEQFF	TGTGCCAGCAGTTCTGGGGAGCAGTTCTTC
TRBV28	NA	TRBJ2-2	NA	CASSSGELFF	TGTGCCAGCAGTTCTGGGGAGCTGTTTTTT
TRBV27	NA	TRBJ2-4	TRBD2	CASSPGRADNIQYF	TGTGCCAGCAGCCCGGGGAGGGCCGATAACATTCAGTACTTC
TRBV13	NA	TRBJ2-7	NA	CASSPHLQGGADYEQYF	TGTGCCAGCAGCCCCCACCTTCAAGGAGGGGCAGACTACGAGCAGTACTTC
TRBV19	once	TRBJ1-1	NA	CASRTPAMNTEAFF	TGTGCCAGTCGCACCCCGGCAATGAACACTGAAGCTTTCTTT
TRBV6-5	NA	TRBJ2-5	NA	CASSPRGHQETQYF	TGTGCCAGCAGCCCCAGGGGACACCAAGAGACCCAGTACTTC
TRBV28	NA	TRBJ2-2	NA	CASREWTGNTGELFF	TGTGCCAGCAGGGAGTGGACTGGGAACACCGGGGAGCTGTTTTTT
TRBV5-5	NA	TRBJ1-2	TRBD1	CASSSPDREANYGYTF	TGTGCCAGCAGCTCTCCGGACAGGGAAGCTAACTATGGCTACACCTTC
TRBV10-3	NA	TRBJ1-2	NA	CAIRDPDTFELHGYTF	TGTGCCATCAGGGACCCGGACACCTTCGAGTTGCATGGCTACACCTTC
TRBV5-8	NA	TRBJ1-4	NA	CASSTTDGANEKLFF	TGTGCCAGCAGCACGACGGACGGTGCTAATGAAAAACTGTTTTTT
TRBV2	NA	TRBJ1-3	NA	CASSDGGQGLFSGNTIYF	TGTGCCAGCAGTGATGGGGGGCAGGGACTCTTCTCTGGAAACACCATATATTTT
TRBV4-3	NA	TRBJ1-1	NA	CASSQDRGGLATEAFF	TGCGCCAGCAGCCAAGATCGGGGAGGGTTGGCCACTGAAGCTTTCTTT
TRBV4-1	many	TRBJ2-2	NA	CASSLLGLGELFF	TGCGCCAGCAGCCTTCTAGGCCTCGGGGAGCTGTTTTTT
TRBV5-4	NA	TRBJ1-2	NA	CASSPLSPGEDYGYTF	TGTGCCAGCAGCCCCCTGAGTCCGGGGGAGGACTATGGCTACACCTTC
TRBV29-1	NA	TRBJ2-1	NA	CSVEDRLAEQFF	TGCAGCGTTGAAGATCGATTGGCTGAGCAGTTCTTC
TRBV13	NA	TRBJ2-2	NA	CASSFPASPGELFF	TGTGCCAGCAGCTTTCCAGCCTCCCCCGGGGAGCTGTTTTTT
TRBV7-3	NA	TRBJ2-7	TRBD2	CASSSGLAGVYEQYF	TGTGCCAGCAGCTCTGGACTAGCGGGAGTATACGAGCAGTACTTC